At least ten counts were recorded for the clone carrying this TCR beta chain. Its antigen is not known. This entry is derived from a study of identical twins. Notes on the study in general: Beta out-of-frame sequences showed weaker excess twin sharing. Cross-sectional statistical analysis was relied on for the conclusions, without the same donors being followed.

The trim removed 10 bases at V and 6 bases at J, leaving 21 bases unmatched. CDR1 ENHRY and CDR2 SYGVKD come from the germline V gene. The CDR3 is made up of 16 amino acids. Everyone who gave samples was a healthy Caucasian. TCRdb passed the 5' RACE reads through MiXCR, listing each CDR3 protein once. Among 400,000 to 500,000 distinct CDR3 sequences listed, 14% were seen once. The same data also went into a second study, on yellow fever vaccine responses in identical twins.

This receptor was taken from a woman in her late teens or twenties in good health. Sequencing used CD4+ T cells sorted from blood. The chain carries TRBV10-3 and TRBJ2-7, with 7 bases matching TRBD1. The CDR3 spells CATIGATTPTGAEQYF. CDR3 coding DNA: TGTGCCACGATCGGCGCTACAACTCCTACAGGGGCCGAGCAGTACTTC.